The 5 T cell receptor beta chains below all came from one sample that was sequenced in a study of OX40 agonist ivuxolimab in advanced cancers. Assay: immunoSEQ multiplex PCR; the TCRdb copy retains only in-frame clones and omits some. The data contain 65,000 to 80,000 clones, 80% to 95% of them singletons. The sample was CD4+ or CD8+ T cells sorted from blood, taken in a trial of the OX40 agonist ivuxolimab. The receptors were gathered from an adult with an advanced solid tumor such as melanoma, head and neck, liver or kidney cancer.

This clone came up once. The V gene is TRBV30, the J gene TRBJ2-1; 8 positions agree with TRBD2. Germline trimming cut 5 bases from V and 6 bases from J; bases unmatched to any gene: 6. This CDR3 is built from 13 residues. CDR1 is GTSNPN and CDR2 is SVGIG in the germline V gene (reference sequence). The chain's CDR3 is CAWGIAGPNEQFF. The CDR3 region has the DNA TGTGCCTGGGGTATAGCGGGACCCAATGAGCAGTTCTTC.

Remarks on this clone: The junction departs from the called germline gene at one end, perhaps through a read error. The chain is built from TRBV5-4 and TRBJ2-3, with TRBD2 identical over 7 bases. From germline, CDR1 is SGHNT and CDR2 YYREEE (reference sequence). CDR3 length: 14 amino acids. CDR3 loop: CASTLIAGGDTQYF. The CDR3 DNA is TGTGCCAGCACCTTGATAGCGGGCGGCGATACGCAGTATTTT.

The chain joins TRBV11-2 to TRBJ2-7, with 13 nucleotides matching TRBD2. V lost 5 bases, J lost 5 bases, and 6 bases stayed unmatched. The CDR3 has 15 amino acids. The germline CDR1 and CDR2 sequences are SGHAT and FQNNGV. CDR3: CASSPRTSGSHEQYF. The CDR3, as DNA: TGTGCCAGCAGCCCCAGGACTAGCGGGAGCCACGAGCAGTACTTC.

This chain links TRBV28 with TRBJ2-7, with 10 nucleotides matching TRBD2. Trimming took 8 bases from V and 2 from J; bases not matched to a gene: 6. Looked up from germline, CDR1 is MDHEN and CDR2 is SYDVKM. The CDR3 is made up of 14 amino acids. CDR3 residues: CASRRTSGTYEQYF. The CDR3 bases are TGTGCCAGCCGGCGGACTAGCGGAACCTACGAGCAGTACTTC.

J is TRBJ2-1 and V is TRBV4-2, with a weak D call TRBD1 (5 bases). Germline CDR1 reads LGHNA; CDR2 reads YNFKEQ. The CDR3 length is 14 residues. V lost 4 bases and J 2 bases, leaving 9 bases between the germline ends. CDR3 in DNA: TGTGCCAGCAGCCTCAGGGCTACCTACAATGAGCAGTTCTTC. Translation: CASSLRATYNEQFF.